Listed here are 12 T cell receptor beta chains from one sample, sequenced in a study of T cells expressing NK-cell markers. One entry per CDR3 protein, without DNA, is what TCRdb gives after re-calling the 5' RACE reads. The sample includes about 300,000 distinct CDR3 sequences. Specimen: blood T cells: a sorted CD56 or NKG2C T cell subset, CD4+ or CD8+ T cells, or bulk PBMC T cells (not recorded which). These receptors were obtained from a woman between 18 and 70 years old in good health.

The CDR3 loop is CASSVGLAGSQETQYF. This chain links TRBV9 with TRBJ2-5; the TRBD2 assignment by TCRdb is unverifiable without DNA. In germline, CDR1 is SGDLS, CDR2 YYNGEE. The CDR3 length is 16 residues.

The genes are TRBV7-7 and TRBJ2-1; TCRdb names TRBD2, which stays unverified in the absence of DNA. CDR3 length: 13 amino acids. CDR1 SSHAT and CDR2 FNYEAQ come from the germline V gene (reference sequence). CDR3 protein: CASSRGPYNEQFF.

The genes are TRBV6-2 or TRBV6-3 and TRBJ1-2; the D call of TRBD1 rests on TCRdb alone, since no DNA is present to check it. Germline values: CDR1 MNHEY, CDR2 SVGEGT. CDR3 size: 13 residues. The CDR3: CASRTGSGYGYTF.

V and J are TRBV5-1 and TRBJ2-1; TCRdb designates TRBD2, a call that cannot be tested without DNA. CDR1 and CDR2 from the germline V gene are SGHRS and YFSETQ. The CDR3 runs 13 residues. CDR3 protein: CASSLAGRDEQFF. Using reference TRBV5-1 and TRBJ2-1 for the parts outside the CDR3, the full variable domain is KAGVTQTPRYLIKTRGQQVTLSCSPISGHRSVSWYQQTPGQGLQFLFEYFSETQRNKGNFPGRFSGRQFSNSRSEMNVSTLELGDSALYLCASSLAGRDEQFFGPGTRLTVL.

The gene calls are TRBV7-3 and TRBJ1-1. The CDR3 length is 13 residues. The germline CDR1 and CDR2 sequences are SGHTA and FQGTGA. CDR3 region: CASSLTVGVAAFF. Based on the CDR3 plus reference TRBV7-3 and TRBJ1-1, the full variable domain is GAGVSQTPSNKVTEKGKYVELRCDPISGHTALYWYRQSLGQGPEFLIYFQGTGAADDSGLPNDRFFAVRPEGSVSTLKIQRTERGDSAVYLCASSLTVGVAAFFGQGTRLTVV.

This rearrangement joins TRBV10-3 to TRBJ1-2; absent DNA, TCRdb's TRBD1 call cannot be checked. The CDR3 runs to 12 residues. CDR1 is ENHRY, CDR2 SYGVKD, per germline. The CDR3: CAINGDDYGYTF.

The chain joins TRBV30 to TRBJ2-2; TCRdb picks TRBD1, but there is no DNA to check that call. The CDR3 sequence is 15 residues long. Germline assignment: CDR1 GTSNPN and CDR2 SVGIG (reference sequence). CDR3 protein: CAWSVSGLSTGELFF. Based on the CDR3 plus reference TRBV30 and TRBJ2-2, the full variable domain is SQTIHQWPATLVQPVGSPLSLECTVEGTSNPNLYWYRQAAGRGLQLLFYSVGIGQISSEVPQNLSASRPQDRQFILSSKKLLLSDSGFYLCAWSVSGLSTGELFFGEGSRLTVL.

The chain links TRBV27 to TRBJ1-6; without DNA, the TCRdb call of TRBD1 cannot be checked. Germline CDR1 MNHEY, CDR2 SMNVEV (reference sequence). The CDR3 extends over 17 amino acids. The CDR3 reads CASSLSPFGGGNSPLHF.

The V gene is TRBV5-1, the J gene TRBJ2-1; checking the TCRdb D call of TRBD2 is not possible without DNA. The CDR3 totals 17 residues. CDR1 is SGHRS, CDR2 YFSETQ, per germline. CDR3 protein: CASSLEGLAGDRGEQFF.

The chain uses TRBV25-1 and TRBJ2-7; the D call of TRBD1 rests on TCRdb alone, since no DNA is present to check it. This CDR3 region has 11 residues. Germline V CDR1 and CDR2: MGHDK, SYGVNS. The CDR3: CAIPGSYEQYF.

The chain employs TRBV4-2 and TRBJ2-3. Germline loops: CDR1 LGHNA, CDR2 YNFKEQ. The CDR3 totals 15 residues. CDR3 protein: CASSHIKDLTDTQYF.

The chain is built from TRBV5-1 and TRBJ2-1; the D call of TRBD2 rests on TCRdb alone, since no DNA is present to check it. The germline gives CDR1 SGHRS, CDR2 YFSETQ. CDR3 length: 17 amino acids. This CDR3 reads CASSLGLAVLRPNEQFF.